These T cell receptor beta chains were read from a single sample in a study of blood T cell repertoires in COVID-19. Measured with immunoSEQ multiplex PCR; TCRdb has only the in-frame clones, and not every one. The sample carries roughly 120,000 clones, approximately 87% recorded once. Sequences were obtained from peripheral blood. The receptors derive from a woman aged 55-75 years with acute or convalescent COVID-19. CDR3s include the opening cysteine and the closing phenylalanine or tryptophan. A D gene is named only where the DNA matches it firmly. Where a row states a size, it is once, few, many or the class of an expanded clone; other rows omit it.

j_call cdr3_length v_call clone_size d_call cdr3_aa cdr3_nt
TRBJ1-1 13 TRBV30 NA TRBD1 CAWRTTGYTEAFF TGTGCCTGGAGAACGACAGGGTACACTGAAGCTTTCTTT
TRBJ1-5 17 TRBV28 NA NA CASTNPTLGQPHQPQHF TGTGCCAGCACGAACCCAACCCTCGGACAGCCGCATCAGCCCCAGCATTTT
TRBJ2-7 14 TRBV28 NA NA CASRETGSTYEQYF TGTGCCAGCAGGGAGACCGGGAGCACCTACGAGCAGTACTTC
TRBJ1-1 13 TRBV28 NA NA CASSLVQNTEAFF TGTGCCAGCAGTTTGGTACAGAACACTGAAGCTTTCTTT
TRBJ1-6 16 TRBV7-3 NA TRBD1 CASSRTGGRGNSPLHF TGTGCCAGCAGTCGGACAGGGGGGCGGGGGAATTCACCCCTCCACTTT
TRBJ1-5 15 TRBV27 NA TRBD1 CASSYGTGYDQPQHF TGTGCCAGCAGTTATGGGACAGGGTACGATCAGCCCCAGCATTTT
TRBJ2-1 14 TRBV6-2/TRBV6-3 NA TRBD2 CASRPSGRQNEQFF TGTGCCAGCAGGCCTAGCGGGAGGCAAAATGAGCAGTTCTTC
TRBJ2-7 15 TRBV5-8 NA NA CASSQREGYPYEQYF TGTGCCAGCAGCCAACGAGAGGGATACCCCTACGAGCAGTACTTC
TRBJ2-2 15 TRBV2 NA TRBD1 CATGGDRGRTGELFF TGTGCCACAGGGGGCGACAGGGGGCGTACCGGGGAGCTGTTTTTT
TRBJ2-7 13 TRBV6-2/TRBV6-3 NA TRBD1 CASSSGGPYEQYF TGTGCCAGCAGTTCAGGGGGCCCCTACGAGCAGTACTTC
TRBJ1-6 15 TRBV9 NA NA CASSVEGQDYSPLHF TGTGCCAGCAGCGTAGAGGGTCAGGACTATTCACCCCTCCACTTT
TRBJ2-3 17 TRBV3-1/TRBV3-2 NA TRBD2 CASSRSTSGGLVDTQYF TGTGCCAGCAGCCGGTCGACTAGCGGGGGACTGGTGGATACGCAGTATTTT
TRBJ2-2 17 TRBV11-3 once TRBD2 CASSQPGLAGGTGELFF TGTGCCAGCAGCCAGCCGGGACTAGCGGGGGGGACCGGGGAGCTGTTTTTT
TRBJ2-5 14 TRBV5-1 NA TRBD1 CASSRGTGAETQYF TGCGCCAGCAGCCGAGGGACAGGGGCTGAGACCCAGTACTTC
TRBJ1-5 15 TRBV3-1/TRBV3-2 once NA CASSQMWGESQPQHF TGTGCCAGCAGCCAGATGTGGGGAGAAAGTCAGCCCCAGCATTTT
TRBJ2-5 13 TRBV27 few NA CASSLSARETQYF TGTGCCAGCAGTTTATCGGCCCGAGAGACCCAGTACTTC
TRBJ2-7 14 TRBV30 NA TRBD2 CAWSVGGSSYEQYF TGTGCCTGGAGTGTTGGCGGGAGCTCCTACGAGCAGTACTTC
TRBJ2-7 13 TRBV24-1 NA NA CATSAQGLDEQYF TGTGCCACCAGTGCGCAGGGCCTAGACGAGCAGTACTTC
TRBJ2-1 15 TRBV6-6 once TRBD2 CASILPGLATNEQFF TGTGCCAGCATTCTCCCAGGACTAGCAACCAATGAGCAGTTCTTC
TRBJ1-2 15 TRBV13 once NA CASSSGPGVNYGYTF TGTGCCAGCAGCTCTGGCCCAGGGGTTAACTATGGCTACACCTTC
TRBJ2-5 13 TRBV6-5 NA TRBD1 CASSRGRGETQYF TGTGCCAGCAGTAGGGGGCGCGGAGAGACCCAGTACTTC
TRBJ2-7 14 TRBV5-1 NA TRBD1 CASSGGQGSYEQYF TGCGCCAGCAGTGGGGGACAGGGGTCCTACGAGCAGTACTTC